This paragraph reports one T cell receptor (beta chain). Germline CDR1 DFQATT, CDR2 SNEGSKA (reference sequence). V trimming: 0 bases; J trimming: 6 bases; junction bases outside the gene matches: 4. This CDR3 is built from 14 residues. These data come from a study of T-cell reconstitution after alpha-beta-depleted transplantation in children. During its preparation, the TCRbeta library received unique molecular identifiers. One entry per CDR3 protein, called by TCRdb with MiXCR from the PCR reads. The table lists hundreds of thousands of distinct CDR3 sequences, 16% of them singletons. This clonotype was obtained from a human donor who donated a stem cell graft to a child with acute myeloid leukemia. The chain uses TRBV20-1 and TRBJ2-1; 8 positions match TRBD2. The specimen comprised PBMCs from the stem cell graft donor, sampled from the stem cell graft. CDR3 in amino acids: CSARDFRGGNEQFF. For the CDR3, the DNA is TGCAGTGCTAGAGATTTCCGGGGGGGCAATGAGCAGTTCTTC.